The present TCR beta chain was sequenced within a study of CD8+CD57+ T cells in acquired aplastic anemia. On the study more broadly: Mean DNA quantity obtained from sorted CD4+ and CD8+ cells was about 3 ug. The average read count for CD4+ cells in healthy donors was 10 million to 11 million. Study-level points and caveats: Researchers report that 25 to 35 CD8+ CDR3 sequences appeared in both patients and controls. Patients and healthy controls showed no significant CD8+ Simpson's diversity difference.

TCR beta VDJ and CDR3 profiling used genomic DNA as template. Each CDR3 protein gets one entry after TCRdb re-called the reads with MiXCR. The repertoire holds 180,000 or so distinct CDR3 sequences, with about half as singletons. This clonotype was counted ten times or more. The target antigen is unknown. CDR3 length: 15 residues. With V trimmed by 4 bases and J by 3 bases, 7 bases remained unmatched. The germline gives CDR1 SGHRS, CDR2 YFSETQ. The TCR sequence derives from a human donor in good health. Sequencing was performed on sorted CD4+, CD8+, or CD8+CD57+ T cells (not recorded which) from PBMCs. This rearrangement joins TRBV5-1 to TRBJ2-7, with 10 bases matching TRBD2. CDR3 region: CASSIPTSGFYEQYF. In nucleotides, the CDR3 is TGCGCCAGCAGCATCCCGACTAGCGGGTTCTACGAGCAGTACTTC.